This T cell receptor (beta chain) was recorded in a study of blood T cell repertoires in COVID-19. Study context: Researchers got acute and convalescent COVID-19 samples from the United States, Italy and Spain. The cDNA or gDNA used as material had been derived from T cells, B-cell-depleted T cells, or PBMCs.

CDR1 and CDR2 from the germline V gene are SGHTS and YDEGEE. Trimming cost V 4 bases and J 3 bases; bases outside gene matches: 10. The CDR3 sequence is 17 residues long. In the study's own analysis: For nucleated cells, counts were estimated from reference gene primer amplification. Sequenced by immunoSEQ multiplex PCR; TCRdb stores in-frame clones only, minus some. Clone size and the V and J calls come from that table; the DNA yielded D and trimming. The repertoire holds 70,000 to 100,000 clones, 86% seen once, with approximately 1.3% in the top ten. The origin of this receptor is a man of 80 years or more with active or convalescent COVID-19. V gene TRBV5-8 combines with J gene TRBJ2-7, with 13 bases fitting TRBD2. The material sequenced was peripheral blood. The CDR3 nucleotides read TGTGCCAGCAGCCGGACTAGCGGGGGAGGAGGACGCTACGAGCAGTACTTC. Its translation: CASSRTSGGGGRYEQYF.